These T cell receptor beta chains were read from a single sample in a study of Ad26.COV2.S vaccination and SARS-CoV-2 variants. Sequencing was performed with immunoSEQ multiplex PCR; in TCRdb, only in-frame clones are kept and a portion is missing. Among approximately 500,000 clones listed, around 88% were seen once. The specimen was peripheral blood, collected in a trial of Ad26.COV2.S vaccine versus placebo. These receptors all stem from a person aged 18-65 years who received the Ad26.COV2.S COVID-19 vaccine or a placebo. Both conserved end residues are part of each CDR3. Each record gives: J gene, clone size, D gene, V gene, CDR3 protein, CDR3 DNA. A D gene is named only where the DNA matches it firmly. Clone sizes are given selectively: once, few, many, or a class where the clone is expanded.

>TRBJ2-5|NA|NA|TRBV28
CASPRTYQETQYF
TGTGCCAGCCCACGAACGTACCAAGAGACCCAGTACTTC
>TRBJ1-4|NA|NA|TRBV4-2
CASSQLLGGTPNEKLFF
TGTGCCAGCAGCCAACTCCTTGGGGGGACACCCAATGAAAAACTGTTTTTT
>TRBJ2-7|NA|NA|TRBV3-1/TRBV3-2
CASSPPGVKLHEQYF
TGTGCCAGCAGCCCCCCGGGAGTTAAGCTTCACGAGCAGTACTTC
>TRBJ2-4|NA|NA|TRBV6-2/TRBV6-3
CASSTGPNIQYF
TGTGCCAGCAGTACGGGACCGAACATTCAGTACTTC
>TRBJ1-2|NA|TRBD1|TRBV19
CASTMDRAYGYTF
TGTGCCAGTACCATGGACAGGGCTTATGGCTACACCTTC
>TRBJ2-5|NA|TRBD2|TRBV10-3
CAISESERGRAGETQYF
TGTGCCATCAGTGAATCCGAGCGCGGGAGGGCAGGAGAGACCCAGTACTTC
>TRBJ1-6|NA|NA|TRBV21-1
CASDRPFSSYNSPLHF
TGTGCCAGCGACAGGCCATTTAGCTCCTATAATTCACCCCTCCACTTT
>TRBJ2-3|NA|NA|TRBV10-3
CAISEWGTDTQYF
TGTGCCATCAGTGAATGGGGAACAGATACGCAGTATTTT
>TRBJ2-2|NA|NA|TRBV4-1
CASSQVGGAGELFF
TGCGCCAGCAGCCAAGTAGGAGGGGCCGGGGAGCTGTTTTTT
>TRBJ2-3|NA|NA|TRBV21-1
CASSPSGSPGSTDTQYF
TGTGCCAGCAGCCCTAGCGGGTCCCCGGGTAGCACAGATACGCAGTATTTT
>TRBJ2-1|NA|TRBD1|TRBV18
CASSPQQGAHNEQFF
TGTGCCAGCTCCCCACAACAGGGGGCCCACAATGAGCAGTTCTTC
>TRBJ1-5|NA|TRBD1|TRBV10-3
CAIRDDRGETQPQHF
TGTGCCATCAGAGACGACAGGGGAGAGACTCAGCCCCAGCATTTT
>TRBJ2-7|NA|NA|TRBV7-2
CASSLAKTGRSYEQYF
TGTGCCAGCAGCTTAGCGAAGACGGGGCGCTCCTACGAGCAGTACTTC
>TRBJ1-1|NA|NA|TRBV27
CASSFIGNTEAFF
TGTGCCAGCAGTTTTATAGGGAACACTGAAGCTTTCTTT
>TRBJ1-1|few|NA|TRBV18
CASSPIRDEWLAFF
TGTGCCAGCTCACCGATTCGAGATGAATGGCTAGCTTTCTTT
>TRBJ1-2|NA|NA|TRBV28
CASTPAGDYGYTF
TGTGCCAGCACCCCTGCGGGGGACTATGGCTACACCTTC
>TRBJ1-2|NA|NA|TRBV18
CASSPGGLNYGYTF
TGTGCCAGCTCACCAGGGGGCCTTAACTATGGCTACACCTTC
>TRBJ1-2|NA|TRBD1|TRBV10-3
CAISEKGAGGYTF
TGTGCCATCAGTGAGAAGGGGGCCGGGGGCTACACCTTC
>TRBJ2-7|NA|TRBD1|TRBV5-1
CASSPTDRGLSSSYEQYF
TGCGCCAGCAGCCCGACTGACAGGGGCCTCTCGAGCTCCTACGAGCAGTACTTC
>TRBJ2-3|NA|TRBD2|TRBV4-3
CASSHLADNTDTQYF
TGCGCCAGCAGCCACCTAGCGGATAACACAGATACGCAGTATTTT
>TRBJ2-5|NA|TRBD1|TRBV5-4
CASSFDRGSETQYF
TGTGCCAGCAGCTTCGACAGGGGATCAGAGACCCAGTACTTC
>TRBJ1-2|NA|NA|TRBV28
CASSSEGLYYGYTF
TGTGCCAGCAGTTCGGAGGGGCTCTACTATGGCTACACCTTC
>TRBJ1-2|NA|NA|TRBV14
CASSPDESYGYTF
TGTGCCAGCAGCCCGGACGAGAGCTATGGCTACACCTTC
>TRBJ2-2|NA|TRBD1|TRBV3-1/TRBV3-2
CASTRRPQGACSIVGELFF
TGTGCCAGTACCCGACGCCCACAGGGGGCTTGTTCAATTGTAGGGGAGCTGTTTTTT
>TRBJ1-1|NA|NA|TRBV24-1
CATSEDGLGEAFF
TGTGCCACCAGTGAGGACGGATTAGGGGAAGCTTTCTTT
>TRBJ1-5|NA|NA|TRBV19
CASNKAKGDQPQHF
TGTGCCAGTAATAAAGCGAAAGGCGATCAGCCCCAGCATTTT
>TRBJ2-7|NA|TRBD1|TRBV7-2
CASSPSGQGANEQYF
TGTGCCAGCAGCCCGAGCGGACAGGGGGCCAACGAGCAGTACTTC
>TRBJ2-2|NA|TRBD1|TRBV18
CASSPRTGYGTKAGELFF
TGTGCCAGCTCACCACGGACAGGGTATGGAACCAAAGCCGGGGAGCTGTTTTTT